This TCR beta chain was documented in a study of blood T cell repertoires in COVID-19. Across the whole study: The study drew acute and convalescent COVID-19 samples from the United States, Italy and Spain. The cDNA or gDNA used as material had been derived from T cells, B-cell-depleted T cells, or PBMCs.

V lost 7 bases and J 7 bases, leaving 26 bases between the germline ends. This CDR3 comprises 16 residues. Germline-derived CDR1 and CDR2 are SGDLS and YYNGEE. As processed by the authors: Counts of nucleated cells, estimated from reference gene primer amplification, were obtained. Assay: immunoSEQ multiplex PCR; the TCRdb copy retains only in-frame clones and omits some. V, J and clone size derive from that table, while D and trimming were established from the DNA sequence. Of around 330,000 clones in the sample, around 89% were seen once. The source of this sequence is a woman in her fifties or sixties with active or convalescent COVID-19. Specimen: peripheral blood. The V gene is TRBV9, the J gene TRBJ1-2, with D possibly matching TRBD1 (6 bases). The CDR3 sequence is CASPREEGGYMAGYTF. The CDR3 DNA is TGTGCCAGCCCACGGGAGGAGGGGGGGTATATGGCTGGCTACACCTTC.